What follows are 22 T cell receptor beta chains derived from one specimen sequenced in a study of shared clonotypes between healthy human individuals (dated by TCRdb to the early 2020s). Library construction relied on the immunoSEQ multiplex PCR assay. What TCRdb holds here is the immuneACCESS table cut down to in-frame rearrangements. Part of the clones is not present; checked against another copy, under half of the missing clones reflect an unresolved V gene, and the others are unexplained. This sample holds 450,000 to 500,000 clones; 70% to 85% were observed only once. The leading ten clones occupy around 12% of the sample. Sequencing was carried out using PBMCs. Receptor source: a woman between 40 and 50 years old in good health. Some clones in this sample may be carry-over from other donors' samples.

This clone turned up a few times. The chain employs TRBV11-3 and TRBJ2-1; 11 nucleotides line up with TRBD2. The CDR3 covers 19 residues. Trimming took 5 bases from V and 0 from J; bases not matched to a gene: 12. From germline, CDR1 is SGHNT and CDR2 YENEEA. CDR3 sequence: CASSQEGTSGYSSYNEQFF. The DNA for the CDR3 is TGTGCCAGCAGCCAAGAGGGGACTAGCGGCTACAGCTCCTACAATGAGCAGTTCTTC.

V is TRBV6-4 and J is TRBJ2-2; 12 positions match TRBD2. Germline V gene sequence: CDR1 MRHNA, CDR2 SNTAGT. The CDR3 runs to 19 residues. The junction had 5 bases not matched to a gene; V was cut back by 0 bases and J by 0 bases. The CDR3, as DNA: TGTGCCAGCAGTGACTCTAGGACTAGCGGGAAATCGAACACCGGGGAGCTGTTTTTT. Protein product: CASSDSRTSGKSNTGELFF.

This chain joins TRBV7-9 and TRBJ2-6, with D possibly being TRBD1 (5 bases). This CDR3 is 16 amino acids long. Trimming shortened V by 7 bases and J by 0 bases, and 13 bases separated the two germline ends. Germline CDR1 reads SEHNR; CDR2 reads FQNEAQ (reference sequence). CDR3 sequence: CASTWQGLSGANVLTF. The CDR3 DNA reads TGTGCCAGCACCTGGCAGGGCCTCTCTGGGGCCAACGTCCTGACTTTC.

The V and J genes are TRBV4-3 and TRBJ2-7; D remains unclear. Germline-derived CDR1 and CDR2 are LGHNA and YSLEER. V was cut by 1 base and J by 7 bases, with 14 bases left in between. The CDR3 has 14 residues. The chain's CDR3 is CASSQGWAMGEQYF. The CDR3 nucleotides are TGCGCCAGCAGCCAAGGTTGGGCGATGGGGGAGCAGTACTTC.

The chain employs TRBV9 and TRBJ2-7; D unresolved. V was cut by 1 base and J by 5 bases, with 13 bases left in between. The germline CDR1 and CDR2 sequences are SGDLS and YYNGEE. The CDR3 length is 14 residues. This chain's CDR3 is CASSVRSHPDEQYF. CDR3 coding DNA: TGTGCCAGCAGCGTACGATCACACCCGGACGAGCAGTACTTC.

The chain uses TRBV28 and TRBJ1-2; D possibly corresponds to TRBD1 (5 bases). CDR3 size: 12 residues. CDR1 and CDR2 from the germline V gene are MDHEN and SYDVKM. V lost 6 bases and J 0 bases, leaving 5 bases between the germline ends. The CDR3 DNA is TGTGCCAGCAGGACAGCTAACTATGGCTACACCTTC. Amino acid sequence: CASRTANYGYTF.

J is TRBJ1-5 and V is TRBV6-5; weak D call: TRBD1 (5 bases). The CDR3 runs 13 residues. Trimming took 4 bases from V and 5 from J, leaving 9 bases between them. The germline V gene encodes CDR1 MNHEY and CDR2 SVGAGI. The CDR3 reads CASSSDRDQPQHF. CDR3 bases: TGTGCCAGCAGTTCCGACAGAGATCAGCCCCAGCATTTT.

The chain employs TRBV2 and TRBJ1-1; the match to TRBD1 covers 9 bases. Germline V lookup: CDR1 SNHLY, CDR2 FYNNEI. This CDR3 has 14 residues. J lost 0 bases, V lost 7 bases, and 3 bases had no gene match. CDR3 sequence (DNA): TGTGCCAGCACGGGACAGGGAATGAACACTGAAGCTTTCTTT. Its protein product is CASTGQGMNTEAFF.

This chain uses TRBV27 with TRBJ2-3, with TRBD2 matching 9 bases. This CDR3 is 16 amino acids long. Germline V lookup: CDR1 MNHEY, CDR2 SMNVEV (reference sequence). J gave up 6 bases and V 1 base, and 8 bases lay outside the gene matches. The CDR3 region is CASSLWGGRAEDTQYF. CDR3 DNA sequence: TGTGCCAGCAGTTTATGGGGCGGGAGGGCCGAGGATACGCAGTATTTT.

The rearrangement uses TRBV28 and TRBJ2-5; a weak D match, TRBD2 (7 bases). Germline V gene data show CDR1 as MDHEN and CDR2 as SYDVKM. The CDR3 is 15 residues long. V gave up 0 bases and J gave up 1 base, with 9 bases separating them. The CDR3 protein is CASSLWGGAQETQYF. The DNA of the CDR3 is TGTGCCAGCAGTTTATGGGGGGGGGCCCAAGAGACCCAGTACTTC.

The genes are TRBV7-3 and TRBJ2-5; 10 bases match TRBD2. After removal of 5 bases from V and 5 bases from J, the junction contained 11 bases not matched to a gene. Germline CDR1 and CDR2: SGHTA and FQGTGA. This CDR3 is built from 16 residues. CDR3 loop: CASSPGAAGGHETQYF. The CDR3 DNA reads TGTGCCAGCAGCCCCGGGGCAGCGGGAGGGCACGAGACCCAGTACTTC.

The chain uses TRBV6-6 and TRBJ1-2; D perhaps matches TRBD1 (5 bases). V shed 0 bases and J shed 4 bases, with 12 bases lying between them. Germline CDR1 reads MNHNY; CDR2 reads SVGAGI (reference sequence). The length of the CDR3 is 15 residues. CDR3 protein: CASSYSVQGTYGYTF. The CDR3 DNA is TGTGCCAGCAGTTACTCAGTTCAGGGAACCTATGGCTACACCTTC.

The chain links TRBV6-6 to TRBJ2-7; D is unclear. The CDR3 sequence is 16 residues long. The germline CDR1 and CDR2 sequences are MNHNY and SVGAGI (reference sequence). V was cut by 0 bases and J by 3 bases, with 15 bases left in between. The CDR3 sequence: CASSYSGRIQDYEQYF. The CDR3 DNA reads as TGTGCCAGCAGTTACTCGGGCAGGATTCAGGACTACGAGCAGTACTTC.

V is TRBV10-3 and J is TRBJ2-7, with 7 bases aligning to TRBD1. CDR1 ENHRY and CDR2 SYGVKD come from the germline V gene. V lost 0 bases to trimming and J lost 1 base; unmatched junction nucleotides: 6. The CDR3 is 16 amino acids. CDR3 sequence reads: CAISESGDRVSYEQYF. DNA for the CDR3: TGTGCCATCAGTGAGTCCGGGGACAGAGTTTCCTACGAGCAGTACTTC.

The chain is built from TRBV5-1 and TRBJ1-1; 7 bases line up with TRBD1. Germline CDR1 reads SGHRS; CDR2 reads YFSETQ. The trim removed 4 bases at V and 1 base at J, leaving 7 bases unmatched. The CDR3 is made up of 15 amino acids. Here the CDR3 DNA reads TGCGCCAGCAGCCCCACGACAGGGCCGAACACTGAAGCTTTCTTT. Protein sequence: CASSPTTGPNTEAFF. The whole variable domain, remainder taken from reference TRBV5-1 and TRBJ1-1, is KAGVTQTPRYLIKTRGQQVTLSCSPISGHRSVSWYQQTPGQGLQFLFEYFSETQRNKGNFPGRFSGRQFSNSRSEMNVSTLELGDSALYLCASSPTTGPNTEAFFGQGTRLTVV.

V and J are TRBV23-1 and TRBJ2-2; tentative D call: TRBD1 (5 bases). TRBV23-1 is flagged as an ORF with uncertain function. V was shortened by 6 bases and J by 2 bases, with 16 bases between the two germline ends. This CDR3 contains 16 residues. CDR3 sequence (DNA): TGCGCCAGCAGCCAAGACAGACTTCTAAACACCGGGGAGCTGTTTTTT. It yields the protein CASSQDRLLNTGELFF.

This chain joins TRBV14 and TRBJ2-3, with D perhaps given as TRBD1 or TRBD2 (6 bases each). Germline V gene data show CDR1 as SGHDN and CDR2 as FVKESK. The CDR3 contains 17 residues. The V end was cut by 4 bases, the J end by 2 bases, with 19 bases between. CDR3 amino acids: CASSRTRWRGDTDTQYF. As DNA, the CDR3 is TGTGCCAGCAGCCGTACAAGGTGGAGGGGGGACACAGATACGCAGTATTTT.

The DNA for the CDR3 is TGTGCCAGCTCCCCGGGACGTCTCGTCGAGCAGTACTTC. It encodes CASSPGRLVEQYF. The chain joins TRBV9 to TRBJ2-7; TRBD1 or TRBD2 may be the D gene (5 bases each). This CDR3 has 13 residues. V dropped 7 bases and J dropped 6 bases, with 17 bases sitting between them. Germline V gene lookup returns CDR1 SGDLS and CDR2 YYNGEE.

About this clone: This may arise from a read error, as a much more abundant clone is one base away. The sample has other DNA sequences that encode this CDR3 too. This chain joins TRBV30 and TRBJ2-7; 7 nucleotides line up with TRBD1. Germline V gene data show CDR1 as GTSNPN and CDR2 as SVGIG (reference sequence). The trim removed 5 bases at V and 4 bases at J, leaving 5 bases unmatched. CDR3 length: 12 amino acids. CDR3: CAWHNRGYEQYF. The CDR3 bases are TGTGCCTGGCATAACAGGGGATACGAGCAGTACTTC.

This chain joins TRBV5-8 and TRBJ2-5; D might be TRBD1 or TRBD2, each matching 5 bases. The germline V gene has CDR1 SGHTS and CDR2 YDEGEE. V gave up 4 bases and J gave up 4 bases, with 20 bases separating them. This CDR3 comprises 16 residues. The CDR3 DNA follows: TGTGCCAGCAGCCGACCGGGCAGGGAGTTAGGAGAGACCCAGTACTTC. This encodes CASSRPGRELGETQYF.

This clone was seen repeatedly, ten times or more. The gene calls are TRBV30 and TRBJ1-1, with 8 bases aligning to TRBD1. V lost 3 bases and J lost 0; bases outside the gene matches: 3. There are 14 residues in the CDR3. Per germline, CDR1 GTSNPN and CDR2 SVGIG (reference sequence). This chain's CDR3 is CAWSRDRMNTEAFF. The CDR3 nucleotides read TGTGCCTGGAGCCGGGACAGGATGAACACTGAAGCTTTCTTT.

The chain joins TRBV9 to TRBJ2-3; 11 bases are shared with TRBD2. The CDR3 loop spans 17 amino acids. V gave up 0 bases and J gave up 8 bases; unmatched junction bases: 11. From germline, CDR1 is SGDLS and CDR2 YYNGEE. CDR3 residues: CASSVDPSGRRLGTQYF. The CDR3, as DNA: TGTGCCAGCAGCGTAGACCCTAGCGGGAGGAGATTAGGTACGCAGTATTTT.